Below, one T cell receptor (beta chain) is given with its context. Primers used in a second PCR of about 6 to 11 cycles were a sample-barcoded 5' primer and a J-beta primer mix. All cDNA molecules were each tagged by a template-switch adaptor with 12 random nucleotides. Each CDR3 protein is one row after TCRdb ran MiXCR on the 5' RACE reads. This table holds 920,000 or so distinct CDR3 sequences, roughly 45% found once. The CDR3 runs 14 residues. Unmatched junction bases numbered 14, after V lost 7 bases and J lost 11 bases. The germline gives CDR1 LGHNA, CDR2 YNFKEQ. The sample comes from a study of blood T cells in healthy people across ages.

Sample: blood. The sequence was obtained from an older woman in good health. V gene TRBV4-2 combines with J gene TRBJ1-1, with 9 bases identical to TRBD1. The CDR3 reads CASTTDRGVSGAFF. CDR3 in DNA: TGTGCCAGCACTACCGACAGGGGGGTATCAGGGGCTTTCTTT.